This T cell receptor beta chain was identified during a study of preoperative IRX-2 immunotherapy in early breast cancer. Treatment specified: preoperative locoregional IRX-2 cytokine immunotherapy. Note on this clone: Germline is not matched at one junction end, which may reflect a read error.

CDR1 is KGHSH and CDR2 is LQKENI in the germline V gene. This CDR3 region has 16 residues. Measured with immunoSEQ multiplex PCR; TCRdb has only the in-frame clones, and not every one. Of approximately 25,000 clones listed, about 75% were seen once; the top ten hold under 8%. This TCR was sampled from a human donor with breast cancer. The input for sequencing was lymph node tissue, taken after IRX-2 immunotherapy. The V and J genes are TRBV18 and TRBJ2-7; 10 positions agree with TRBD2. This CDR3 reads CASSPGLAGVAGEQYF. The CDR3 DNA follows: TGTGCCAGCTCACCAGGGCTAGCGGGAGTGGCCGGCGAGCAATACTTC.